This T cell receptor beta chain is from a study of T-cell reconstitution after alpha-beta-depleted transplantation in children (dated by TCRdb to about 2016). Background on the whole study: The study quantitatively tracked T-cell immune reconstitution after TCRalphabeta/CD19-depleted allogeneic hematopoietic cell transplantation in children using TCR repertoire profiling.

The trim is 1 base for V and 7 bases for J, with a gap of 17 bases between the germline ends. There are 15 amino acids in the CDR3, from cysteine to phenylalanine inclusive. Only the CDR3 portion is preserved as DNA: 45 bases, with reading frame beginning at the first base. The germline V gene supplies CDR1 SGHTA and CDR2 FQGNSA. Library method: PCR. These reads were obtained on an Illumina HiSeq 2500. To normalize quantification of the TCRbeta repertoire, the TCR libraries were built with molecular barcoding that relied on unique molecular identifiers. Using fastp at Q25 and MiXCR, TCRdb reprocessed the public reads and kept productive beta chains. Every entry covers one CDR3 protein and lists the most common genes and DNA from its rows. The sample has some 500,000 distinct CDR3 sequences on record, around 19% of them singletons. 2.5% to 3.5% of the sample goes to the ten largest clones. This clonotype was detected a few times. The antigen this receptor binds is unknown. No quality values exist for individual bases; no much larger clone is one base distant.

This receptor was obtained from a human donor who donated a stem cell graft to a child with acute lymphoblastic leukemia. The sequencing used PBMCs from the stem cell graft donor, collected from the stem cell graft. The sequence is built from TRBV7-2 and TRBJ2-7, with the D gene uncertain. This receptor has the CDR3 CASSLVKAPVQEQYF. In nucleotides, the sequence is TGTGCCAGCAGCTTAGTGAAGGCCCCGGTGCAGGAGCAGTACTTC.